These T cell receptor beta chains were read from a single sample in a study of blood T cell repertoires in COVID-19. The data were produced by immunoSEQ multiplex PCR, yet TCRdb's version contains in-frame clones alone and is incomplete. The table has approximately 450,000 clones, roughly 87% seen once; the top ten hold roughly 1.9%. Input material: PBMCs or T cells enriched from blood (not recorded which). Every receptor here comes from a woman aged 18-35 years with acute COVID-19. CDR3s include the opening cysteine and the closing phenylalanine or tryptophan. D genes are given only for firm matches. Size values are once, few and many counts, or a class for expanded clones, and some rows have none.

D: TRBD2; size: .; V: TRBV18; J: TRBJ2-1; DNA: TGTGCCAGCTCACTGCAAGCGGGGTTTGAGCAGTTCTTC; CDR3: CASSLQAGFEQFF
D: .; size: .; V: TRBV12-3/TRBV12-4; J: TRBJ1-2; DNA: TGTGCCAGCAGTTTTGGGGGCACTGGTGGCTACACCTTC; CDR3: CASSFGGTGGYTF
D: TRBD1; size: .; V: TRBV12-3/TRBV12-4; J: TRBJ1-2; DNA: TGTGCCAGCAGTTGGACAGGGGAAGGCTACACCTTC; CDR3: CASSWTGEGYTF
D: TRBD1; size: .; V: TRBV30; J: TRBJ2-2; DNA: TGTGCCTGGGGGACAGGGGCCAACGGGGAGCTGTTTTTT; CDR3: CAWGTGANGELFF
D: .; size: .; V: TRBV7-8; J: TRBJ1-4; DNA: TGTGCCAGCAGCTTAGCCCTTAATGAAAAACTGTTTTTT; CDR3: CASSLALNEKLFF
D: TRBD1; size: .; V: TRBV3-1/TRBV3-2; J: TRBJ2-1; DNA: TGTGCCAGCAGCCAAACAGGGGGCGATGAGCAGTTCTTC; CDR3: CASSQTGGDEQFF
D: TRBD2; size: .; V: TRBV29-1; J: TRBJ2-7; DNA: TGCAGCGTTGGCGGGAGAGGCGAGCAGTACTTC; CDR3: CSVGGRGEQYF
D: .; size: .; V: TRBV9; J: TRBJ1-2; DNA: TGTGCCAGCAGCTTACGAGACGGGTTAGCTAACTATGGCTACACCTTC; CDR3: CASSLRDGLANYGYTF
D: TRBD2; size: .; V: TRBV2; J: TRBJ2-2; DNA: TGTGCCAGCAGTGATTTAGCGGGTAACACCGGGGAGCTGTTTTTT; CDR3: CASSDLAGNTGELFF
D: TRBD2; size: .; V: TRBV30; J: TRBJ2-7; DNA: TGTGCCTGGGGACTAGCGGAAACCTACGAGCAGTACTTC; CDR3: CAWGLAETYEQYF
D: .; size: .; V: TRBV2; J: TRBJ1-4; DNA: TGTGCCAGCAGTGGAGGGAGGACGGAAGAAAAACTGTTTTTT; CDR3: CASSGGRTEEKLFF
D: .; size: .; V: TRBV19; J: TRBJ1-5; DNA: TGTGCCAGCAGTGGACAGAGCAATCAGCCCCAGCATTTT; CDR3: CASSGQSNQPQHF
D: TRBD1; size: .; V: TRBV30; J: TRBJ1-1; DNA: TGTGCCGTTTGGACAGGCCGAATAGGGGCTGGAATGAACACTGAAGCTTTCTTT; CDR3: CAVWTGRIGAGMNTEAFF
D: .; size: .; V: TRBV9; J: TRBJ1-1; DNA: TGTGCCAGCAGAATCCCCTCCAGGGGACACACTGAAGCTTTCTTT; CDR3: CASRIPSRGHTEAFF
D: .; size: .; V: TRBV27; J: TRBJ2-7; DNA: TGTGCCAGCACGCACCAGGCAAACTCCTACGAGCAGTACTTC; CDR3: CASTHQANSYEQYF
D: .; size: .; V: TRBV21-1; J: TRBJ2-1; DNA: TGTGCCAGCAGCAAATCGATCGGCACCCACGGCGGTTTTGGGGCCAGAGGTGAGCAGTTCTTC; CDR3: CASSKSIGTHGGFGARGEQFF
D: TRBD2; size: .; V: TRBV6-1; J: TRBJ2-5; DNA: TGTGCCAGCAGTGAATACTTGGCTAGCGGGTTAAAAGAGACCCAGTACTTC; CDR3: CASSEYLASGLKETQYF
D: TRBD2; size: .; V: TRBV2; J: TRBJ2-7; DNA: TGTGCCAGCAGACCTCCGGGACTAGTTTCCTACGAGCAGTACTTC; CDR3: CASRPPGLVSYEQYF
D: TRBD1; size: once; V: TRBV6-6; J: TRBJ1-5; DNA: TGTGCCAGCACGGGACAGGGGGAGCTTCAGCCCCAGCATTTT; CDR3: CASTGQGELQPQHF
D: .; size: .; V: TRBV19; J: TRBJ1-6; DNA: TGTGCCAGTAGTTCTCAGCGAGATTCACCCCTCCACTTT; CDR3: CASSSQRDSPLHF
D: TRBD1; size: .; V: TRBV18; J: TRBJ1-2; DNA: TGTGCCAGCTCACCAAGGACAGGACAAGGCTACACCTTC; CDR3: CASSPRTGQGYTF
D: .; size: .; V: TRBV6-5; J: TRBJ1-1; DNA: TGTGCCAGCAGTTACCTGCCCGGATTCCCTAGCACTGAAGCTTTCTTT; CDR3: CASSYLPGFPSTEAFF
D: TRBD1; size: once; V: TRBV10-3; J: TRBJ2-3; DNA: TGTGCCATCAGGGGGACAGACACAGATACGCAGTATTTT; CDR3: CAIRGTDTDTQYF
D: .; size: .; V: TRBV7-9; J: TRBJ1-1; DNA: TGTGCCAGCAGCCAAAAACAGCACACTGAAGCTTTCTTT; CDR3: CASSQKQHTEAFF
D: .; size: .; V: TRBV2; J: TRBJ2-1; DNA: TGTGCCAGCAGTTTAACCGGGCCGCGGGATGAGCAGTTCTTC; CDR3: CASSLTGPRDEQFF
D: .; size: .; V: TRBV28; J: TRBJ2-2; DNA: TGTGCCAGCAGTTTCACGAACACCGGGGAGCTGTTTTTT; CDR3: CASSFTNTGELFF
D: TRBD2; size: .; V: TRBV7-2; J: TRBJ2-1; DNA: TGTGCCAGCAGCTTGAGCGGGGGGAGGTACAATGAGCAGTTCTTC; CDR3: CASSLSGGRYNEQFF
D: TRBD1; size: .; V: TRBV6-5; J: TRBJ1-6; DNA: TGTGCCAGCAGAGGAAGGCAGGGGGTATCACCCCTCCACTTT; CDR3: CASRGRQGVSPLHF
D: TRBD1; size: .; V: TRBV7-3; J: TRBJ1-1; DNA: TGTGCCAGCAGCCTAACAGGGGGCGGGAACACTGAAGCTTTCTTT; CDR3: CASSLTGGGNTEAFF
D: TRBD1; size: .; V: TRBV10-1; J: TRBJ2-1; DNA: TGCGCCAGCAGTGAGGGGCAGGGGGTCAATGAGCAGTTCTTC; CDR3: CASSEGQGVNEQFF
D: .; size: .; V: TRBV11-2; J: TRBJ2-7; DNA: TGTGCCAGCAGCCCACTTAGTGGACAGTTGGAGTCTATCTACGAGCAGTACTTC; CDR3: CASSPLSGQLESIYEQYF
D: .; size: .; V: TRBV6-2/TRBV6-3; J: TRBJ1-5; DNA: TGTGCCAGCAGTTACTCAGGGACTTCGGAGGGGCAGCCCCAGCATTTT; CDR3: CASSYSGTSEGQPQHF
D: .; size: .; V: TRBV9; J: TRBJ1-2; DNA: TGTGCCAGCAGCGCGATGGCCGAGGGTCTTCCTAACTATGGCTACACCTTC; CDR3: CASSAMAEGLPNYGYTF
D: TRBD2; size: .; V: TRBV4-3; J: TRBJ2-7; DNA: TGCGCCAGCAGCGTAAGAGGGCTAGCGGGATTACACGAGCAGTACTTC; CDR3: CASSVRGLAGLHEQYF
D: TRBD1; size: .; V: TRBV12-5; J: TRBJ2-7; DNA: TGTGCTAGTGCCACAGGGGTTTTCTCCTACGAGCAGTACTTC; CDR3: CASATGVFSYEQYF
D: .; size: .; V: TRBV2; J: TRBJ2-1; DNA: TGTGCCAGCAGTGAAGCGAATTACGGGGGAAGGTTCTTC; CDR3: CASSEANYGGRFF
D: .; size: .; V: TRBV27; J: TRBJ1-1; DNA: TGTGCCAGCGCCACAGGGTTGAACACTGAAGCTTTCTTT; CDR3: CASATGLNTEAFF
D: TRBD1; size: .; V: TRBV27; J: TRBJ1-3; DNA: TGTGCCAGCAGTTTGCGGACAGGGATCGGAAACACCATATATTTT; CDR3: CASSLRTGIGNTIYF
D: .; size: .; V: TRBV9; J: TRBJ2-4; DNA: TGTGCCAGCAGCGTGGCGGGTTTAGCCAAAAACATTCAGTACTTC; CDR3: CASSVAGLAKNIQYF
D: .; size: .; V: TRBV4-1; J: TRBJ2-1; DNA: TGCGCCAGCAGCCAAGATATGAGGACAGAGCAGTTCTTC; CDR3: CASSQDMRTEQFF
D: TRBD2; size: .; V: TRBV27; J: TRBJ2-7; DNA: TGTGCCAGCAGTCAAAGACTAGCCCGGGAGCAGTACTTC; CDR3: CASSQRLAREQYF